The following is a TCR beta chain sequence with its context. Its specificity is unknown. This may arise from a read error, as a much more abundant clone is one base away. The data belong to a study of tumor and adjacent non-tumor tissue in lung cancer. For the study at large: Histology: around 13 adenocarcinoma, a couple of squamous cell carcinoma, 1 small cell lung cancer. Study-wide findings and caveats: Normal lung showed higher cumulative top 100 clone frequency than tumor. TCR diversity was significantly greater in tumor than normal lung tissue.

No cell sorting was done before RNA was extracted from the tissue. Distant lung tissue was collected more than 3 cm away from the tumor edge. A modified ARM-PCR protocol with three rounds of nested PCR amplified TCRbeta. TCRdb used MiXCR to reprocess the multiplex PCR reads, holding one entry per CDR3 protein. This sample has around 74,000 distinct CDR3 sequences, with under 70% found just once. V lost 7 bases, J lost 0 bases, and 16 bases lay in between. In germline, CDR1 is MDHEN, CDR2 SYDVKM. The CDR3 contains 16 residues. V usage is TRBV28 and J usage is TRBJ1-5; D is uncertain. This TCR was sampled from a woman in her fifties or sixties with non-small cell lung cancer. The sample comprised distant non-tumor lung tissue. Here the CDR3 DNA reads TGTGCCAGCACCCCCCTCAGCAGGCTTAGCAATCAGCCCCAGCATTTT. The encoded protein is CASTPLSRLSNQPQHF.